This T cell receptor beta chain was identified in a study of T cells expressing NK-cell markers. Study overall: Sorted CD3+CD56+NKG2C+, CD3+CD56+NKG2C- and CD3+CD56-NKG2C+ T cells provided the TCR beta repertoires.

Remarks on this clonotype: What it binds is not known.

The CDR3 has 12 residues. Study-wide results and caveats: CD8+ T cells in 5 or 6 donors included dominant NKG2C+ clonotypes at about 1.0-7.5%.

TCRdb reprocessed the 5' RACE reads, with one entry per CDR3 protein and no DNA. The sample table sets out 500,000 or so distinct CDR3 sequences. The receptor was isolated from a man younger than 35 in good health. This chain uses TRBV12-3 or TRBV12-4 with TRBJ2-1; the D call from TCRdb, TRBD2, cannot be confirmed without DNA. Sequenced sample: blood T cells: a sorted CD56 or NKG2C T cell subset, CD4+ or CD8+ T cells, or bulk PBMC T cells (not recorded which). CDR3 sequence reads: CASGEGGNEQFF.